This TCR beta chain was found in a study of T cell changes during pregnancy in multiple sclerosis. This clone was seen only once. Trimming took 6 bases from V and 5 from J, leaving 14 bases between them. Germline CDR1 MNHEY, CDR2 SMNVEV (reference sequence). This CDR3 has 13 amino acids. Profiled with immunoSEQ multiplex PCR; TCRdb holds only in-frame clones, not every one. Of 38,000 or so clones listed, around nine tenths were seen once; the top ten hold 0.65% to 0.85%. The rearrangement joins TRBV27 to TRBJ2-7, with D possibly being TRBD1 (6 bases). Sequenced here: CD4+ T cells from peripheral blood mononuclear cells, sampled in the second trimester of pregnancy. This clonotype was obtained from a female donor in good health, enrolled as a control in a pregnancy study. The CDR3 nucleotides are TGTGCCAGCAGCCCGGGACATATCGACGAGCAGTACTTC. Its protein is CASSPGHIDEQYF.